The 28 T cell receptor beta chains presented below share a single source sample, sequenced in a study of T cells in Graves' hyperthyroidism and ophthalmopathy. RNA transcripts yielded amplified TCR beta CDR3 regions. During a first-round RT-PCR of the TCR CDR3, the HTBI primer set was used. One entry per CDR3 protein, called by TCRdb with MiXCR from the multiplex PCR reads. The sample has hundreds of thousands of distinct CDR3 sequences; less than 25% are singletons. Sequenced material: blood. These receptors were taken from a man aged 30 to 39 with Graves' ophthalmopathy.

On this clonotype: Mismatch with germline at one junction end may stem from a read error. The chain carries TRBV5-1 and TRBJ2-1; D perhaps matches TRBD2 (9 bases). This CDR3 has 19 amino acids. Germline assignment: CDR1 SGHRS and CDR2 YFSETQ. The CDR3 protein is CASSLGARGREGSYNEQLF. The CDR3 DNA sequence: TGCGCCAGCAGCTTGGGCGCCAGGGGGCGGGAGGGCTCCTACAATGAGCAGCTCTTC.

This clonotype was observed a few times. The genes are TRBV12-3 or TRBV12-4 and TRBJ2-4; no clear D gene. This CDR3 is built from 14 residues. V dropped 2 bases and J dropped 1 base, with 6 bases sitting between them. Written as DNA, the CDR3 is TGTGCCAGCAGTTTACAGGTCGCCAAAAACATTCAGTACTTC. Translating it yields CASSLQVAKNIQYF.

This clonotype has at least ten counts. The chain joins TRBV30 to TRBJ1-5, with 7 bases fitting TRBD1. The CDR3 consists of 15 residues. The V and J ends lost 0 bases and 7 bases, in that order; junction bases with no gene match: 9. Germline V gives CDR1 GTSNPN, CDR2 SVGIG (reference sequence). The CDR3 nucleotides read TGTGCCTGGAGTGTACCCGACAGGGCGGGACAGCCCCAGCATTTT. This codes for CAWSVPDRAGQPQHF. Together with reference TRBV30 and TRBJ1-5, the CDR3 gives the full variable domain: SQTIHQWPATLVQPVGSPLSLECTVEGTSNPNLYWYRQAAGRGLQLLFYSVGIGQISSEVPQNLSASRPQDRQFILSSKKLLLSDSGFYLCAWSVPDRAGQPQHFGDGTRLSIL.

This clonotype was found many times. The rearrangement links TRBV7-6 to TRBJ2-7; tentative D call: TRBD2 (5 bases). The CDR3 has 14 amino acids. The V and J ends lost 3 bases and 4 bases respectively, with 13 bases between them. The germline V gene has CDR1 SGHVS and CDR2 FNYEAQ. CDR3 sequence: CASSLELGAYEQYF. CDR3 sequence (DNA): TGTGCCAGCAGCTTGGAGTTGGGAGCGTACGAGCAGTACTTC.

The V and J genes are TRBV20-1 and TRBJ1-1; 7 bases fit TRBD1. Germline CDR1 and CDR2: DFQATT and SNEGSKA (reference sequence). This CDR3 comprises 12 residues. V was clipped by 6 bases and J by 5 bases; unmatched bases: 6. For the CDR3, the DNA is TGCAGTGCCGCGACAGGGACTACTGAAGCTTTCTTT. Amino acid sequence: CSAATGTTEAFF.

In its sample, this clonotype was seen many times. The rearrangement joins TRBV30 to TRBJ2-5, with D possibly being TRBD2 (6 bases). The germline V and J ends were trimmed by 1 base and 3 bases, with 12 bases remaining between them. The CDR3 contains 14 residues. CDR1 and CDR2 from the germline V gene are GTSNPN and SVGIG (reference sequence). The CDR3 nucleotides read TGTGCCTGGAGTGCATTCGGGAGTGAAGAGACCCAGTACTTC. Protein: CAWSAFGSEETQYF.

This clonotype was counted at least ten times. The gene calls are TRBV30 and TRBJ2-6, with unresolved D. Germline V CDR1 and CDR2: GTSNPN, SVGIG (reference sequence). The germline V and J ends were trimmed by 3 bases and 4 bases, with 7 bases remaining between them. The CDR3 covers 13 residues. CDR3 residues: CAWRRTGANVLTF. Here the CDR3 DNA reads TGTGCCTGGAGAAGAACCGGGGCCAACGTCCTGACTTTC.

The genes are TRBV12-3 or TRBV12-4 and TRBJ1-2; 8 positions agree with TRBD1. CDR3 length: 14 residues. V trimming: 5 bases; J trimming: 7 bases; junction bases outside the gene matches: 9. The CDR3 DNA reads TGTGCCAGCAGTCAGGGGGCGCGGTTCGGTGGCTACACCTTC. Amino acids: CASSQGARFGGYTF.

In its sample, this clonotype was seen many times. The chain couples TRBV30 to TRBJ2-1; 9 bases line up with TRBD1. V was clipped by 7 bases and J by 11 bases; unmatched bases: 9. CDR3 length equals 12 residues. The germline V gene encodes CDR1 GTSNPN and CDR2 SVGIG (reference sequence). The CDR3 nucleotides are TGTGCCTCAAACCCCGGGACAGGGAAGCAGTTCTTC. It encodes CASNPGTGKQFF.

The genes are TRBV6-9 and TRBJ1-6; possible D gene TRBD1, 5 bases. The V and J ends lost 4 bases and 7 bases respectively, with 17 bases between them. In germline, CDR1 is MNHGY, CDR2 SVAAGI. This CDR3 comprises 16 residues. As DNA, the CDR3 is TGTGCCAGCAGTTTCCGGGACCCCGGACAAAATTCACCCCTCCACTTT. Residues: CASSFRDPGQNSPLHF.

In this sample, this clonotype turned up a few times. The chain combines TRBV11-1 with TRBJ2-1; 7 nucleotides agree with TRBD2. Trimming took 5 bases from V and 0 from J; bases not matched to a gene: 7. Germline V gene lookup returns CDR1 SGHAT and CDR2 FQDESV (reference sequence). The CDR3 length is 16 residues. The chain's CDR3 is CASSQGSGGSYNEQFF. CDR3 nucleotide sequence: TGTGCCAGCAGCCAAGGCTCGGGGGGCTCCTACAATGAGCAGTTCTTC.

This chain uses TRBV30 with TRBJ2-1; 9 bases line up with TRBD2. This CDR3 is built from 16 residues. Germline assignment: CDR1 GTSNPN and CDR2 SVGIG (reference sequence). The V and J ends lost 3 bases and 0 bases, in that order; junction bases with no gene match: 6. The CDR3 is CAWSAGGLSSYNEQFF. CDR3 sequence (DNA): TGTGCCTGGAGCGCGGGAGGGCTAAGCTCCTACAATGAGCAGTTCTTC.

Only a few counts were recorded for this clonotype. The chain employs TRBV2 and TRBJ2-7, with D unclear. Germline CDR1 is SNHLY and CDR2 is FYNNEI. The V end lost 2 bases, the J end lost 3 bases, and 5 bases lay between the germline ends. The CDR3 consists of 12 residues. The CDR3 coding sequence is TGTGCCAGCAGTGAACAAGACTACGAGCAGTACTTC. It encodes CASSEQDYEQYF.

The V gene is TRBV9, the J gene TRBJ2-6, with D maybe TRBD2 (6 bases). The length of the CDR3 is 16 residues. Germline V gene lookup returns CDR1 SGDLS and CDR2 YYNGEE. V lost 0 bases and J 1 base, leaving 8 bases between the germline ends. CDR3 amino acids: CASSVGGVSGANVLTF. CDR3 nucleotide sequence: TGTGCCAGCAGCGTAGGCGGGGTGTCTGGGGCCAACGTCCTGACTTTC.

The CDR3: CASRSAGTGPYEQYF. The DNA for the CDR3 is TGTGCCAGCCGTTCAGCCGGGACAGGGCCCTACGAGCAGTACTTC. This chain links TRBV7-2 with TRBJ2-7; 9 nucleotides line up with TRBD1. Germline CDR1 and CDR2: SGHTA and FQGNSA. V lost 8 bases and J lost 2; bases outside the gene matches: 10. The CDR3 spans 15 residues.

This chain joins TRBV6-2 or TRBV6-3 and TRBJ2-1; 7 bases map to TRBD2. Germline-derived CDR1 and CDR2 are MNHEY and SVGEGT. After removal of 5 bases from V and 8 bases from J, the junction contained 12 bases not matched to a gene. The CDR3 length is 15 residues. In nucleotides, the CDR3 is TGTGCCAGCAGTGCAGGGAGGGAGATACTTCATGAGCAGTTCTTC. Encoded protein: CASSAGREILHEQFF.

The chain couples TRBV9 to TRBJ2-1; 8 nucleotides align to TRBD2. V trimming: 0 bases; J trimming: 5 bases; junction bases outside the gene matches: 4. Germline V CDR1 and CDR2: SGDLS, YYNGEE. The CDR3 covers 15 residues. The CDR3 loop is CASSVGAGDNNEQFF. Written as DNA, the CDR3 is TGTGCCAGCAGCGTAGGAGCGGGAGATAACAATGAGCAGTTCTTC.

This chain joins TRBV24-1 and TRBJ2-5; TRBD1 might be the D (5 bases). Per germline, CDR1 KGHDR and CDR2 SFDVKD. Trimming removed 4 bases from V and 1 base from J, with 18 bases in between. CDR3 length: 17 amino acids. Written as DNA, the CDR3 is TGTGCCACCAGTGACTTCGGACACGGCGGTCGCCAAGAGACCCAGTACTTC. Encoded protein: CATSDFGHGGRQETQYF.

The genes are TRBV20-1 and TRBJ2-1; no clear D. Germline CDR1 and CDR2: DFQATT and SNEGSKA (reference sequence). The CDR3 has 15 residues. V shed 2 bases and J shed 3 bases, with 14 bases lying between them. The CDR3 spells CSARRARIGYNEQFF. DNA of the CDR3: TGCAGTGCTAGAAGGGCCAGGATCGGCTACAATGAGCAGTTCTTC.

This CDR3 is CSAREGPGAKNIQYF. CDR3 nucleotide sequence: TGCAGTGCTAGAGAGGGCCCCGGGGCCAAAAACATTCAGTACTTC. The rearrangement links TRBV20-1 to TRBJ2-4; no reliable D call. V dropped 0 bases and J dropped 1 base, with 10 bases sitting between them. The CDR3 is 15 amino acids. Per the germline V gene, CDR1 is DFQATT and CDR2 is SNEGSKA (reference sequence).

This clonotype was seen a handful of times. This chain links TRBV12-3 or TRBV12-4 with TRBJ1-1, with TRBD1 as a possible D gene (6 bases). Trimming took off 7 bases at V and 0 bases at J, with 12 bases between the two ends. The CDR3 has 14 amino acids. In nucleotides, the CDR3 is TGTGCCAGCACCCCGGGGGGCCTGAACACTGAAGCTTTCTTT. This encodes CASTPGGLNTEAFF.

The chain is built from TRBV3-1 and TRBJ2-1, with D possibly being TRBD1 or TRBD2 (5 bases each). The germline V gene has CDR1 LGHDT and CDR2 YNNKEL (reference sequence). The CDR3 totals 17 residues. V lost 1 base, J lost 7 bases, and 20 bases lay in between. The CDR3 sequence is CASSQVGVGPTKNEQFF. The CDR3 DNA reads TGTGCCAGCAGCCAAGTGGGGGTCGGACCAACTAAGAATGAGCAGTTCTTC.

This clonotype was found many times. The chain has TRBV12-5 and TRBJ2-5; D is uncertain. The CDR3 contains 14 residues. Germline values: CDR1 LGHNT, CDR2 FRNRAP. V dropped 1 base and J dropped 4 bases, with 10 bases sitting between them. The DNA for the CDR3 is TGTGCTAGTGGTTTGGAGAACGTAGGAGAGACCCAGTACTTC. Translated, it gives CASGLENVGETQYF.

This clonotype was observed a handful of times. The rearrangement uses TRBV18 and TRBJ2-2; 7 bases agree with TRBD1. Germline V CDR1 and CDR2: KGHSH, LQKENI. The V gene end was trimmed by 3 bases and the J gene end by 0 bases; junction bases not matched to a gene: 1. This CDR3 is 15 amino acids long. The CDR3 sequence is CASSPGQTNTGELFF. The CDR3 DNA reads as TGTGCCAGCTCACCGGGACAGACGAACACCGGGGAGCTGTTTTTT. The whole variable domain, filled in from reference TRBV18 and TRBJ2-2, reads NAGVMQNPRHLVRRRGQEARLRCSPMKGHSHVYWYRQLPEEGLKFMVYLQKENIIDESGMPKERFSAEFPKEGPSILRIQQVVRGDSAAYFCASSPGQTNTGELFFGEGSRLTVL.

This chain uses TRBV10-2 with TRBJ2-1; perhaps TRBD2 as D (7 bases). The CDR3 length is 13 residues. V lost 2 bases and J 7 bases, leaving 9 bases between the germline ends. Looked up from germline, CDR1 is WSHSY and CDR2 is SAAADI. The CDR3 coding sequence is TGCGCCAGCAGTGAGGAGGGGGGGAATGAGCAGTTCTTC. As protein: CASSEEGGNEQFF.

The sample holds a few counts of this clonotype. V is TRBV27 and J is TRBJ2-1; D is unclear. Trimming pared 5 bases from V and 6 bases from J, leaving 8 bases between. The CDR3 spans 12 residues. CDR1 and CDR2 (germline): MNHEY, SMNVEV (reference sequence). The CDR3 bases are TGTGCCAGCAGTCCCAGACGCAATGAGCAGTTCTTC. This codes for CASSPRRNEQFF.

V is TRBV6-2 or TRBV6-3 and J is TRBJ1-1; 11 bases fit TRBD1. Germline CDR1 is MNHEY and CDR2 is SVGEGT. CDR3 length equals 17 residues. V lost 5 bases, J lost 4 bases, and 12 bases stayed unmatched. CDR3 loop: CASSLAGTGGLGTEAFF. The CDR3 DNA follows: TGTGCCAGCAGTCTTGCCGGGACAGGGGGTTTGGGCACTGAAGCTTTCTTT.

This clonotype was picked up many times. The chain links TRBV10-3 to TRBJ1-1; TRBD1 might be the D (5 bases). This CDR3 has 14 residues. V lost 4 bases to trimming and J lost 3 bases, with 12 bases between them. CDR1 and CDR2 (germline): ENHRY, SYGVKD. DNA of the CDR3: TGTGCCATCAGTGTGACAGAGCTTTACACTGAAGCTTTCTTT. Translated, it gives CAISVTELYTEAFF.